A single sample is the source of the 18 T cell receptor beta chains below, sequenced in a study of T cells in Graves' hyperthyroidism and ophthalmopathy (dated by TCRdb to 2018 to 2020). Preparation of the library involved multiplex PCR. This sample was sequenced with an Illumina HiSeq 2000. The TCR beta CDR3 regions were amplified from RNA transcripts. For the first round of RT-PCR on the TCR CDR3, the HTBI primer set was used together with the Qiagen OneStep RT-PCR kit. The public reads were reprocessed in TCRdb via fastp at Q25 and MiXCR, keeping in-frame beta chains. Each entry merges the rows of one CDR3 protein and shows their most common DNA and genes. The sample includes around 600,000 distinct CDR3 sequences, with 13% to 15% observed a single time. Together, the top ten hold about 7% of the sample. Sequenced material: blood. Source of these receptors: a woman aged 18-29 years with Graves' ophthalmopathy.

This clonotype was recorded a few times. V and J are TRBV6-1 and TRBJ1-2, with no clear D. The CDR3 is 15 residues long. The ends were cut back, 6 bases at V and 8 bases at J, with 22 bases in the middle. CDR1 MNHNS and CDR2 SASEGT come from the germline V gene. The CDR3 DNA is TGTGCCAGCAGCCTGACCGGGTCGGTTCTCGGGGGCTACACCTTC. It is translated as CASSLTGSVLGGYTF.

V usage is TRBV9 and J usage is TRBJ1-2; D ambiguous. The V end lost 3 bases, the J end lost 7 bases, and 22 bases lay between the germline ends. This CDR3 is 16 amino acids long. The germline gives CDR1 SGDLS, CDR2 YYNGEE. The CDR3 DNA reads TGTGCCAGCAGCGCCGAAGGGCGGGGAGGGTGGGGTGGCTACACCTTC. As protein: CASSAEGRGGWGGYTF.

The genes are TRBV6-4 and TRBJ2-1, with D perhaps given as TRBD1 or TRBD2 (6 bases each). There are 13 residues in the CDR3. Germline lookup yields CDR1 MRHNA and CDR2 SNTAGT. The V end was cut by 2 bases, the J end by 12 bases, with 14 bases between. The CDR3 coding sequence is TGTGCCAGCAGTGACGGAGGGGGACAAGGGCAGTTCTTC. Translation gives CASSDGGGQGQFF.

Many counts were recorded for this clonotype. The chain combines TRBV28 with TRBJ1-4; D ambiguous. The CDR3 has 14 amino acids. Per the germline V gene, CDR1 is MDHEN and CDR2 is SYDVKM. V was cut by 1 base and J by 5 bases, with 8 bases left in between. CDR3 sequence (DNA): TGTGCCAGCAGTTTATATGGACGAAATGAAAAACTGTTTTTT. Residues: CASSLYGRNEKLFF.

This clonotype came up many times. This rearrangement joins TRBV7-9 to TRBJ2-3; the D call may be TRBD1 or TRBD2 (6 bases each). V lost 4 bases and J 3 bases, leaving 14 bases between the germline ends. Germline CDR1 and CDR2: SEHNR and FQNEAQ (reference sequence). The CDR3 runs to 15 residues. The CDR3 DNA reads as TGTGCCAGCAGCTCAACAGGGACTTGGACAGATACGCAGTATTTT. Residues: CASSSTGTWTDTQYF.

This clonotype was picked up many times. The rearrangement links TRBV20-1 to TRBJ1-1, with D perhaps matching TRBD1 (5 bases). Per the germline V gene, CDR1 is DFQATT and CDR2 is SNEGSKA (reference sequence). Between the trimmed V and J ends, which lost 0 bases and 5 bases, there was a span of 10 bases. This CDR3 comprises 13 residues. CDR3 DNA: TGCAGTGCTAGAGATCAGGGAGTGACTGAAGCTTTCTTT. Protein sequence: CSARDQGVTEAFF.

At least ten counts were recorded for this clonotype. The V call is TRBV20-1, the J call TRBJ2-5; no firm D call. Deletions cut 0 bases from V and 5 bases from J, with 10 bases between. The CDR3 extends over 13 amino acids. The germline gives CDR1 DFQATT, CDR2 SNEGSKA (reference sequence). The CDR3 sequence: CSARDTTRETQYF. DNA for the CDR3: TGCAGTGCTAGAGATACGACGCGGGAGACCCAGTACTTC.

This clonotype was seen at least ten times. The V call is TRBV7-9, the J call TRBJ2-7, with a weak D call TRBD1 (5 bases). This CDR3 spans 14 amino acids. Between the trimmed V and J ends, which lost 6 bases and 0 bases, there was a span of 12 bases. CDR1 is SEHNR and CDR2 is FQNEAQ in the germline V gene (reference sequence). Here the CDR3 DNA reads TGTGCCAGCAGTCCCTACAGGTTCTCCTACGAGCAGTACTTC. Encoded protein: CASSPYRFSYEQYF.

The J gene is TRBJ1-5, the V gene TRBV12-5, with 8 bases fitting TRBD1. The V segment lost 0 bases and the J segment 6 bases; nucleotides outside the gene matches: 10. CDR1 and CDR2 (germline): LGHNT, FRNRAP. The CDR3 has 17 residues. The CDR3 region is CASGLVWDRWAGQPQHF. The CDR3 nucleotides read TGTGCTAGTGGTTTGGTATGGGACAGGTGGGCGGGTCAGCCCCAGCATTTT.

The V gene is TRBV7-9, the J gene TRBJ1-6; D is undetermined. In germline, CDR1 is SEHNR, CDR2 FQNEAQ (reference sequence). Trimming cost V 5 bases and J 1 base, with 9 bases left between them. The CDR3 extends over 15 amino acids. The CDR3 sequence is CASSAVRSYNSPLHF. The CDR3 nucleotides are TGTGCCAGCAGCGCTGTCCGGTCCTATAATTCACCCCTCCACTTT.

This clonotype was picked up many times. The V and J genes are TRBV4-1 and TRBJ1-5, with D possibly matching TRBD1 (5 bases). With 0 bases removed from V and 5 bases from J, the gap between germline ends came to 11 bases. CDR1 and CDR2 from the germline V gene are MGHRA and YSYEKL. The CDR3 sequence is 15 residues long. This CDR3 reads CASSQDGLGDQPQHF. In DNA form, the CDR3 reads TGCGCCAGCAGCCAAGATGGTTTGGGGGATCAGCCCCAGCATTTT.

This clonotype was observed many times. The chain couples TRBV3-1 to TRBJ2-3; 8 bases match TRBD1. Germline V gene lookup returns CDR1 LGHDT and CDR2 YNNKEL (reference sequence). CDR3 length: 14 amino acids. J was trimmed by 4 bases and V by 6 bases; bases with no gene match: 6. CDR3 bases: TGTGCCAGCAGACCTCAGGGGGCGGCAGATACGCAGTATTTT. Amino acid sequence: CASRPQGAADTQYF.

This clonotype was seen many times. V is TRBV7-2 and J is TRBJ2-7, with D perhaps assigned TRBD1 or TRBD2 (5 bases each). The V gene lost 4 bases and the J gene lost 1 base, with 11 bases spanning the gap. Germline CDR1 and CDR2: SGHTA and FQGNSA. The CDR3 contains 14 residues. CDR3 DNA sequence: TGTGCCAGCAGCTACGACAGCGGATCCTACGAGCAGTACTTC. Residues: CASSYDSGSYEQYF.

The CDR3 DNA follows: TGCGCCAGCACCCTCGAAGGGGCCGGATACCAAGAGACCCAGTACTTC. Protein product: CASTLEGAGYQETQYF. The rearrangement joins TRBV5-1 to TRBJ2-5; D might be TRBD1 (5 bases). V was shortened by 6 bases and J by 0 bases, with 18 bases between the two germline ends. This CDR3 is 16 amino acids long. Germline CDR1 is SGHRS and CDR2 is YFSETQ. Supplemented by reference TRBV5-1 and TRBJ2-5, the full variable domain reads KAGVTQTPRYLIKTRGQQVTLSCSPISGHRSVSWYQQTPGQGLQFLFEYFSETQRNKGNFPGRFSGRQFSNSRSEMNVSTLELGDSALYLCASTLEGAGYQETQYFGPGTRLLVL.

This clonotype was found many times. The rearrangement links TRBV3-1 to TRBJ2-7, with D uncertain. Germline CDR1 reads LGHDT; CDR2 reads YNNKEL (reference sequence). V gave up 1 base and J gave up 2 bases, with 9 bases separating them. There are 14 residues in the CDR3. The CDR3 sequence is CASSQGLGTYEQYF. CDR3 in DNA: TGTGCCAGCAGCCAAGGTCTAGGAACCTACGAGCAGTACTTC.

At least ten counts were recorded for this clonotype. The chain joins TRBV20-1 to TRBJ1-1; tentatively, D is TRBD1 (6 bases). V was pared by 0 bases and J by 10 bases, with 21 bases between. CDR1 is DFQATT, CDR2 SNEGSKA, per germline (reference sequence). The CDR3 is 15 residues long. CDR3 sequence: CSARDPGRSGEGAFF. CDR3 in DNA: TGCAGTGCTAGAGATCCGGGAAGGTCAGGGGAGGGAGCTTTCTTT.

In its sample, this clonotype was seen many times. J is TRBJ2-5 and V is TRBV20-1, with a weak D call TRBD1 (5 bases). V was trimmed by 3 bases and J by 1 base, leaving 9 bases between them. The CDR3 is made up of 13 amino acids. Germline CDR1 and CDR2: DFQATT and SNEGSKA (reference sequence). CDR3 region: CSASLDTQETQYF. The DNA for the CDR3 is TGCAGTGCTAGTCTGGACACCCAAGAGACCCAGTACTTC.

This clonotype occurred many times. This chain links TRBV12-3 or TRBV12-4 with TRBJ1-1; TRBD1 is a possible D gene (6 bases). V lost 7 bases and J 0 bases, leaving 12 bases between the germline ends. The CDR3 contains 14 residues. For the CDR3, the DNA is TGTGCCAGCACCAGACAGGTAATGAACACTGAAGCTTTCTTT. Amino acid sequence: CASTRQVMNTEAFF.